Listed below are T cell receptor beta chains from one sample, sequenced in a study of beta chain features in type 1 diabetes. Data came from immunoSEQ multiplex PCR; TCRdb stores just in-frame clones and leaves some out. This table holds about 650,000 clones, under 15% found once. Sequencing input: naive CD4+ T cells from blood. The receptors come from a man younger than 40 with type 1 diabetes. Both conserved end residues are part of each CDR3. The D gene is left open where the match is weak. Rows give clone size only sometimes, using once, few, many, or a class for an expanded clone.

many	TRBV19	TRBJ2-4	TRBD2	CASTVSGAGGNIQYF	TGTGCCAGTACCGTGTCTGGCGCGGGGGGCAACATTCAGTACTTC
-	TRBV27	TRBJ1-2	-	CASSLRQNYGYTF	TGTGCCAGCAGTTTAAGGCAGAACTATGGCTACACCTTC
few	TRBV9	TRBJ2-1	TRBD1	CASSARGDRDNEQFF	TGTGCCAGCAGCGCGAGGGGAGACAGGGACAATGAGCAGTTCTTC
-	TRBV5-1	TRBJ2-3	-	CASSGTPGVDTQYF	TGCGCCAGCAGTGGGACACCTGGGGTGGATACGCAGTATTTT
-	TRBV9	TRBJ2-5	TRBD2	CASSVTWTSGGAETQYF	TGTGCCAGCAGCGTTACCTGGACTAGCGGGGGGGCGGAGACCCAGTACTTC
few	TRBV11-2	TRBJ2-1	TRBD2	CASSSLRLAGGHVNEQFF	TGTGCCAGCAGCTCCCTCAGACTAGCGGGGGGCCATGTCAATGAGCAGTTCTTC
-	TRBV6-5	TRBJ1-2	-	CASSVTGLSFYGYTF	TGTGCCAGCAGCGTGACAGGTCTGTCATTCTATGGCTACACCTTC
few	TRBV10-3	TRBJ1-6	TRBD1	CAISEVPGQGDSPLHF	TGTGCCATCAGTGAGGTACCGGGACAGGGGGATTCACCCCTCCACTTT
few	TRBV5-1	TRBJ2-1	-	CASSLVAMGYNEQFF	TGCGCCAGCAGCTTGGTTGCAATGGGATACAATGAGCAGTTCTTC
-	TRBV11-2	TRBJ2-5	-	CASSFQGGLAETQYF	TGTGCCAGCAGCTTCCAGGGGGGCCTGGCAGAGACCCAGTACTTC
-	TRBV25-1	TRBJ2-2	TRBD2	CASSDRGLAVTGELFF	TGTGCCAGCAGTGATAGGGGACTAGCGGTCACCGGGGAGCTGTTTTTT
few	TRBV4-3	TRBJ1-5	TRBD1	CASSHRDRAKPVSNQPQHF	TGCGCCAGCAGCCATAGGGACAGGGCCAAACCTGTTAGCAATCAGCCCCAGCATTTT
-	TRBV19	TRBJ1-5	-	CASSIQASNQPQHF	TGTGCCAGTAGTATTCAGGCTAGCAATCAGCCCCAGCATTTT
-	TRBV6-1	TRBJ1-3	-	CASSERAPPSTIYF	TGTGCCAGCAGTGAACGGGCACCTCCTAGCACCATATATTTT
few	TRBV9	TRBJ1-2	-	CASSDNRVNYGYTF	TGTGCCAGCAGCGATAACAGGGTTAACTATGGCTACACCTTC
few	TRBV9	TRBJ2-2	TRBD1	CASSRVGQRPGELFF	TGTGCCAGCAGCCGTGTGGGACAGCGTCCCGGGGAGCTGTTTTTT
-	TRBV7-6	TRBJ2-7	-	CASSLSGGGGYEQYF	TGTGCCAGCAGCCTCTCAGGAGGGGGCGGGTACGAGCAGTACTTC
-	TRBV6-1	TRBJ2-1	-	CASSEPTSPVNNEQFF	TGTGCCAGCAGTGAACCTACTAGTCCGGTGAACAATGAGCAGTTCTTC
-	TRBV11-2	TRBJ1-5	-	CASSLGKGGIQPQHF	TGTGCCAGCAGCTTAGGAAAAGGAGGGATTCAGCCCCAGCATTTT
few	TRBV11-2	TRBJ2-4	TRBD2	CASSSGGRGNGNIQYF	TGTGCCAGCAGCTCCGGGGGGAGGGGAAATGGGAACATTCAGTACTTC
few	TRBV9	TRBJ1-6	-	CASSVAPAGQNSPLHF	TGTGCCAGCAGCGTAGCTCCTGCAGGACAAAATTCACCCCTCCACTTT
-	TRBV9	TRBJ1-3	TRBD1	CASSVGVRGTGTIYF	TGTGCCAGCAGCGTAGGGGTCAGGGGGACGGGCACCATATATTTT
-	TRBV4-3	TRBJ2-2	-	CASSQETRMNTGELFF	TGCGCCAGCAGCCAAGAGACCAGGATGAACACCGGGGAGCTGTTTTTT
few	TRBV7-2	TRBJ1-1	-	CASSYGGDTEAFF	TGTGCCAGCAGCTACGGGGGAGACACTGAAGCTTTCTTT